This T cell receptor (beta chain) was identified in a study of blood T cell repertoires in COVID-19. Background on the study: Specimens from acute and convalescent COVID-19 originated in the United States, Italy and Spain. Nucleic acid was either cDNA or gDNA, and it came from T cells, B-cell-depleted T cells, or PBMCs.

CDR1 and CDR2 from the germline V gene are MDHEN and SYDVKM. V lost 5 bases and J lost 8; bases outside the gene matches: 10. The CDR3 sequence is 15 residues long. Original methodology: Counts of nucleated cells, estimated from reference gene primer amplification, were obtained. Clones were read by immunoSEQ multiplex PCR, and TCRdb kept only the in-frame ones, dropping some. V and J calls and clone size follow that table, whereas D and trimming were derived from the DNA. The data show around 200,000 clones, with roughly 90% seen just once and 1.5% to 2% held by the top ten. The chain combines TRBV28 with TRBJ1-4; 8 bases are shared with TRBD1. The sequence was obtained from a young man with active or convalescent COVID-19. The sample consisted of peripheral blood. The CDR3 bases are TGTGCCAGCAGTGGGCAGGGGGCCACAGAGGAAAAACTGTTTTTT. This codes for CASSGQGATEEKLFF.